These 14 T cell receptor beta chains share one sample of origin, sequenced in a study of T cells after yellow fever vaccination. MiXCR, run by TCRdb on the 5' RACE reads, gives a single entry per CDR3 protein. The table shows roughly 120,000 distinct CDR3 sequences, with about 6.8% occurring only once. Sample: CD4+ T cells sorted from PBMCs, taken around 45 days after the first yellow fever vaccination. The receptors shown here come from a man between 18 and 29 years old who received the YFV17D yellow fever vaccine.

This clonotype was found many times. This chain links TRBV20-1 with TRBJ1-2; D ambiguous. V was trimmed by 6 bases and J by 8 bases, leaving 16 bases between them. CDR1 and CDR2 (germline): DFQATT, SNEGSKA (reference sequence). The CDR3 length is 12 residues. The CDR3 bases are TGCAGTGCAAGGATGGGGATCGGAGGCTACACCTTC. Amino acids: CSARMGIGGYTF.

The sample holds many counts of this clonotype. This chain links TRBV5-1 with TRBJ2-3; tentatively, D is TRBD2 (6 bases). This CDR3 is built from 15 residues. Trimming stripped 3 bases from V and 1 base from J, with 12 bases between. Germline loops: CDR1 SGHRS, CDR2 YFSETQ. The CDR3 sequence: CASSSGGARTDTQYF. CDR3 nucleotide sequence: TGCGCCAGCAGCTCTGGAGGGGCTCGCACAGATACGCAGTATTTT.

This sequence joins TRBV4-1 and TRBJ2-1; D is perhaps TRBD2 (6 bases). From germline, CDR1 is MGHRA and CDR2 YSYEKL. The CDR3 length is 21 residues. V was trimmed by 3 bases and J by 0 bases, leaving 27 bases between them. The CDR3 sequence is CASSHSGGAGRLRISYNEQFF. In DNA, the CDR3 is TGCGCCAGCAGCCACTCCGGAGGGGCAGGGAGACTAAGAATCTCCTACAATGAGCAGTTCTTC.

This clonotype was detected ten times or more. V and J are TRBV4-2 and TRBJ2-5, with 9 positions matching TRBD2. Germline V gives CDR1 LGHNA, CDR2 YNFKEQ. Unmatched junction bases numbered 7, after V lost 3 bases and J lost 5 bases. The CDR3 spans 15 residues. CDR3 nucleotides: TGTGCCAGCAGCCATGCGGGGGGGCCTGGGGAGACCCAGTACTTC. Translation gives CASSHAGGPGETQYF.

In its sample, this clonotype was seen a few times. This chain connects TRBV5-4 to TRBJ1-2, with D tentatively TRBD1 (5 bases). The germline V and J ends were trimmed by 1 base and 4 bases, with 11 bases remaining between them. Germline V CDR1 and CDR2: SGHNT, YYREEE (reference sequence). The CDR3 is made up of 14 amino acids. The CDR3 bases are TGTGCCAGCAGCTTGTCGGGGGGAAGCTATGGCTACACCTTC. This codes for CASSLSGGSYGYTF. The variable domain in full, completed from reference TRBV5-4 and TRBJ1-2, reads ETGVTQSPTHLIKTRGQQVTLRCSSQSGHNTVSWYQQALGQGPQFIFQYYREEENGRGNFPPRFSGLQFPNYSSELNVNALELDDSALYLCASSLSGGSYGYTFGSGTRLTVV.

Note on this clonotype: A much larger clone is a single base away; this may be a read error. The chain combines TRBV10-2 with TRBJ2-7; D might be TRBD2 (6 bases). The CDR3 sequence is 12 residues long. Germline V gene sequence: CDR1 WSHSY, CDR2 SAAADI. The CDR3 coding sequence is TGCGCCAGCAGTCGGGGGTGGGTCGAGCGGTACGTC. Its translation is CASSRGWVERYV.

The chain links TRBV19 to TRBJ1-2, with 10 nucleotides matching TRBD1. CDR3 length equals 13 residues. Trimming cost V 8 bases and J 7 bases; bases outside gene matches: 7. Germline V gene sequence: CDR1 LNHDA, CDR2 SQIVND (reference sequence). In nucleotides, the CDR3 is TGTGCCAGTGCCCCGGGACAGGGGTCTGGCTACACCTTC. Translated: CASAPGQGSGYTF.

This clonotype was observed at least ten times. The V gene is TRBV6-5, the J gene TRBJ1-4; D is perhaps TRBD1 (5 bases). Germline loops: CDR1 MNHEY, CDR2 SVGAGI. The CDR3 consists of 14 residues. Between the trimmed V and J ends, which lost 8 bases and 5 bases, there was a span of 15 bases. The CDR3 DNA is TGTGCCAGCGGACCCCCGGGGGGGAATGAAAAACTGTTTTTT. Amino acid sequence: CASGPPGGNEKLFF.

This clonotype showed up many times. The rearrangement uses TRBV9 and TRBJ1-4, with a weak D call TRBD1 (6 bases). CDR1 is SGDLS, CDR2 YYNGEE, per germline. Trimming left V 3 bases short and J 10 bases short, with 13 bases between. The CDR3 totals 13 residues. The chain's CDR3 is CASSEEGVGKLFF. DNA of the CDR3: TGTGCCAGCAGCGAGGAGGGGGTCGGAAAACTGTTTTTT.

This clonotype was recorded at least ten times. This chain uses TRBV5-1 with TRBJ1-3, with D possibly matching TRBD1 (5 bases). CDR1 is SGHRS and CDR2 is YFSETQ in the germline V gene. The CDR3 runs 15 residues. Trimming removed 4 bases from V and 5 bases from J, with 16 bases in between. The CDR3 sequence is CASSPGQGLRNTIYF. For the CDR3, the DNA is TGCGCCAGCAGCCCGGGCCAGGGACTAAGAAACACCATATATTTT.

This clonotype was recorded at least ten times. The rearrangement links TRBV7-2 to TRBJ2-5; D is possibly TRBD1 or TRBD2 (7 bases each). The CDR3 spans 14 residues. CDR1 is SGHTA, CDR2 FQGNSA, per germline. V lost 4 bases and J lost 2, with 11 bases in between. The CDR3 region has the DNA TGTGCCAGCAGCTCAGCGGGACAGCAAGAGACCCAGTACTTC. Translated, it gives CASSSAGQQETQYF.

Many counts were recorded for this clonotype. The chain couples TRBV5-1 to TRBJ2-3, with TRBD2 as a possible D gene (6 bases). Germline-derived CDR1 and CDR2 are SGHRS and YFSETQ. The ends were cut back, 0 bases at V and 1 base at J, with 9 bases in the middle. This CDR3 is 15 amino acids long. The CDR3 DNA reads TGCGCCAGCAGCTTGGACTCTAGCGGCACAGATACGCAGTATTTT. This encodes CASSLDSSGTDTQYF.

This clonotype showed up many times. J is TRBJ1-2 and V is TRBV7-2; 9 nucleotides match TRBD1. Germline-derived CDR1 and CDR2 are SGHTA and FQGNSA. With V trimmed by 7 bases and J by 6 bases, 6 bases remained unmatched. The CDR3 covers 13 residues. CDR3 in amino acids: CASKIQGAHGYTF. CDR3 bases: TGTGCCAGCAAAATACAGGGGGCGCATGGCTACACCTTC.

This clonotype appeared many times. This chain links TRBV27 with TRBJ1-6; tentative D call: TRBD1 (5 bases). CDR1 and CDR2 (germline): MNHEY, SMNVEV (reference sequence). The CDR3 has 15 residues. Trimming took 7 bases from V and 8 from J, leaving 18 bases between them. The CDR3 is CASTPRGGTHSPLHF. CDR3 bases: TGTGCCAGCACCCCTCGGGGGGGTACGCATTCACCCCTCCACTTT.